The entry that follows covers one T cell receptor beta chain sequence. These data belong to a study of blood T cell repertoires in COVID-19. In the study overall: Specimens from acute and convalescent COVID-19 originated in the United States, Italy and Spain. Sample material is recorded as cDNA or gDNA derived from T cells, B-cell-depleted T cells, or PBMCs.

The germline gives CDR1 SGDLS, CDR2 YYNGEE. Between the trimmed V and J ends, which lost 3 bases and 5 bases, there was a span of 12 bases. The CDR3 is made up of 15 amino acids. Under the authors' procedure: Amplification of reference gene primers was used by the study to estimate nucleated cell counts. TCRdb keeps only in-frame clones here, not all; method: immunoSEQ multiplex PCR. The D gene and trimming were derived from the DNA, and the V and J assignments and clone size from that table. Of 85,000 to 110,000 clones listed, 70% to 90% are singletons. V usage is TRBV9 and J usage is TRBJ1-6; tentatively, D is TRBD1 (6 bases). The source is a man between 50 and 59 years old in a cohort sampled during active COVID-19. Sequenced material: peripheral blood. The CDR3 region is CASSEQGINNSPLHF. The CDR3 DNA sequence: TGTGCCAGCAGCGAGCAGGGGATAAATAATTCACCCCTCCACTTT.